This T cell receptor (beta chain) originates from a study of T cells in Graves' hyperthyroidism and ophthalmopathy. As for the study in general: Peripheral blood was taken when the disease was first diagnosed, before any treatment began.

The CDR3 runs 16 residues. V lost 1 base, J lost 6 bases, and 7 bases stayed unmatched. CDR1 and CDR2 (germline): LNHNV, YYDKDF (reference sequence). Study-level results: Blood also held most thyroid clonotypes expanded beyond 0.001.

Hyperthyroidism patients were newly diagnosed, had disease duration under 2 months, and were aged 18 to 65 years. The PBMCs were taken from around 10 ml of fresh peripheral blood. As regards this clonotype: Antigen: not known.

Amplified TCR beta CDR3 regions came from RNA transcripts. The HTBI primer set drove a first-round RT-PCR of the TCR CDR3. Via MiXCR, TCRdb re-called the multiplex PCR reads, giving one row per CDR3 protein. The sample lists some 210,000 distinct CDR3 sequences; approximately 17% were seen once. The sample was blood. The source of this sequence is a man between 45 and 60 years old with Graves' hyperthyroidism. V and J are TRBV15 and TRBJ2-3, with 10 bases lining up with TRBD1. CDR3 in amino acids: CATSRAGTGDRDTQYF. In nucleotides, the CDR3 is TGTGCCACCAGCAGAGCCGGGACAGGGGATAGGGATACGCAGTATTTT.